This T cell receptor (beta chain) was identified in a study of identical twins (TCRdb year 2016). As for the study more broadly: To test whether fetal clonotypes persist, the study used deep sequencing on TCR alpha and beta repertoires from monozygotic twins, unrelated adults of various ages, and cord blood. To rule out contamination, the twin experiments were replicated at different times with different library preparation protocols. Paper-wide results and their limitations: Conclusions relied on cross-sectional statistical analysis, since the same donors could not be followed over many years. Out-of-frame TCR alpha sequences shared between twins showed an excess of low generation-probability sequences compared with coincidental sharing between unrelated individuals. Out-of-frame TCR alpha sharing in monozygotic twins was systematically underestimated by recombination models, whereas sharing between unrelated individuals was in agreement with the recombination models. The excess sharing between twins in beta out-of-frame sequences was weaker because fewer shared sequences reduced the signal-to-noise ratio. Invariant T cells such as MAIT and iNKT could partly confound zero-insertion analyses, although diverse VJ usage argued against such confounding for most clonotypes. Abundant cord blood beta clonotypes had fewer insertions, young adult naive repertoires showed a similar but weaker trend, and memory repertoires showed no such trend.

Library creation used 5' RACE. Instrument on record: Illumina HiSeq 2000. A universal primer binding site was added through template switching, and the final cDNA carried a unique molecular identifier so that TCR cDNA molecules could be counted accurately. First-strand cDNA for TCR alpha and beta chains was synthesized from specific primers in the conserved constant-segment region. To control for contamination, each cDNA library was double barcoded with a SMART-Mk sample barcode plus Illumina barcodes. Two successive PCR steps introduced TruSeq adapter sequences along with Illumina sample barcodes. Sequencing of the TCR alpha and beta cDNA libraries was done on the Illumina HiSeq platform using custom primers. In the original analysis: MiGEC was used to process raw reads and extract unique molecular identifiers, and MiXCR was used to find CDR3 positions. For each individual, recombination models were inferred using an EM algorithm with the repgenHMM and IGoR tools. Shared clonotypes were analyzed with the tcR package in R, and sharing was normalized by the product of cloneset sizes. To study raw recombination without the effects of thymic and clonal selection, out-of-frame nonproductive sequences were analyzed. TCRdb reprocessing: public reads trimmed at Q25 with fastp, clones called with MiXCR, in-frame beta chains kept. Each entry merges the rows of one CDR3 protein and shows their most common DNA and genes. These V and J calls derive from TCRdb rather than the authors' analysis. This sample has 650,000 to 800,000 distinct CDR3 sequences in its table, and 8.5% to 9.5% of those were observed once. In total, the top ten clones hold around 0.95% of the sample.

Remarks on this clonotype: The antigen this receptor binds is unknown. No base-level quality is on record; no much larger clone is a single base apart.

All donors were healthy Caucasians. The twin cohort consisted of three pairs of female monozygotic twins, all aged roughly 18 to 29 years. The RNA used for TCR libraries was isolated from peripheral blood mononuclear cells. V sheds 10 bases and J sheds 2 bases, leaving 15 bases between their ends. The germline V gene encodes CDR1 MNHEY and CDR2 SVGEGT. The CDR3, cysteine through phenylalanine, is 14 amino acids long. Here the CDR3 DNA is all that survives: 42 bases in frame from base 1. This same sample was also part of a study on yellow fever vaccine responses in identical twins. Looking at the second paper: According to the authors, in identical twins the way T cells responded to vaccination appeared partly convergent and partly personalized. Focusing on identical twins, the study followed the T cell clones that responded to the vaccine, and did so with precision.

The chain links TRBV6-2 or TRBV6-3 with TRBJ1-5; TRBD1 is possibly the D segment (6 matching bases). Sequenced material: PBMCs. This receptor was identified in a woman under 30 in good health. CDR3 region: CAIRPWGRNQPQHF. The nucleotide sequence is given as TGTGCCATTCGGCCCTGGGGGCGCAATCAGCCCCAGCATTTT.